These 25 T cell receptor beta chains were sequenced from one sample in a study of T-cell reconstitution after alpha-beta-depleted transplantation in children (dated by TCRdb to the mid-2010s). Libraries were made using PCR. TCRdb shows the sequencer as Illumina HiSeq 2500. Molecular barcoding was employed in the preparation of TCR libraries, with unique molecular identifiers being used to normalize TCRbeta repertoire quantification. TCRdb redid the processing of the public reads, applying fastp at Q25 and MiXCR, and retained in-frame beta chains. Each CDR3 protein appears once, grouped with its most common genes and DNA. The sample yields around 450,000 distinct CDR3 sequences; about a sixth were counted once. Clones ranked in the top ten supply roughly 29% of the sample. This specimen's treatment or condition label, per the study, means: allogeneic hematopoietic cell transplantation with graft depleted of TCRalphabeta T cells and CD19 B cells.

The specimen was PBMCs, mostly from graft donor cells, collected 360 days after TCRalphabeta/CD19-depleted stem cell transplant. The receptors shown here come from a boy in the first two years of life who had a stem cell transplant for Wiskott-Aldrich syndrome, so the T cells may come from the graft donor.

This sequence joins TRBV27 and TRBJ1-4; D is possibly TRBD1 (6 bases). Trimming shortened V by 5 bases and J by 0 bases, and 10 bases separated the two germline ends. The CDR3 consists of 15 residues. CDR1 is MNHEY and CDR2 is SMNVEV in the germline V gene (reference sequence). The CDR3 nucleotides read TGTGCCAGCAGTAGTCAGGGGACAACTAATGAAAAACTGTTTTTT. It encodes CASSSQGTTNEKLFF.

V and J are TRBV6-2 or TRBV6-3 and TRBJ2-4, with 11 bases fitting TRBD1. The CDR3 extends over 15 amino acids. V shed 6 bases, J shed 8 bases, and the junction held 9 bases outside the gene matches. Germline V gives CDR1 MNHEY, CDR2 SVGEGT. In DNA form, the CDR3 reads TGTGCCAGCAGGACTGGAGGACAGGGGGCGTACATTCAGTACTTC. It translates to CASRTGGQGAYIQYF.

This clonotype has a handful of counts. The chain combines TRBV18 with TRBJ2-2, with TRBD2 as a possible D gene (6 bases). The germline V gene has CDR1 KGHSH and CDR2 LQKENI. Between the trimmed V and J ends, which lost 3 bases and 7 bases, there was a span of 15 bases. This CDR3 is built from 15 residues. The CDR3 sequence: CASSPIGGASGELFF. Written as DNA, the CDR3 is TGTGCCAGCTCACCGATCGGGGGAGCCAGCGGGGAGCTGTTTTTT.

The chain has TRBV6-5 and TRBJ1-2; 7 bases are a match to TRBD1. CDR1 and CDR2 from the germline V gene are MNHEY and SVGAGI. V lost 2 bases and J lost 3; bases outside the gene matches: 3. The CDR3 sequence is 14 residues long. The CDR3 spells CASSYRGQYYGYTF. The CDR3 DNA sequence: TGTGCCAGCAGTTACAGGGGGCAGTACTATGGCTACACCTTC.

The chain uses TRBV5-1 and TRBJ2-2; maybe TRBD2 (6 bases). CDR3 size: 15 residues. Deletions cut 2 bases from V and 8 bases from J, with 16 bases between. CDR1 and CDR2 from the germline V gene are SGHRS and YFSETQ. The DNA for the CDR3 is TGCGCCAGCAGCTTATCTAACCGGCTAGCGGGGGAGCTGTTTTTT. It is translated as CASSLSNRLAGELFF.

V usage is TRBV20-1 and J usage is TRBJ2-4, with D unresolved. The germline V gene has CDR1 DFQATT and CDR2 SNEGSKA (reference sequence). The V end lost 2 bases, the J end lost 2 bases, and 10 bases lay between the germline ends. There are 14 residues in the CDR3. This CDR3 reads CSARRSLSKNIQYF. Written as DNA, the CDR3 is TGCAGTGCTAGACGGAGTCTCTCCAAAAACATTCAGTACTTC.

This clonotype was seen a few times. This chain uses TRBV12-3 or TRBV12-4 with TRBJ2-7; 13 positions agree with TRBD2. The V segment lost 3 bases and the J segment 3 bases; nucleotides outside the gene matches: 2. The CDR3 is made up of 15 amino acids. CDR3: CASSFGLAGDYEQYF. In DNA, the CDR3 is TGTGCCAGCAGTTTTGGACTAGCGGGAGACTACGAGCAGTACTTC.

This clonotype was seen a handful of times. V and J are TRBV7-9 and TRBJ2-5; 11 bases map to TRBD2. Trimming cost V 5 bases and J 4 bases; bases outside gene matches: 6. This CDR3 has 15 amino acids. Germline V gene data show CDR1 as SEHNR and CDR2 as FQNEAQ (reference sequence). CDR3: CASSPHTSGRETQYF. The CDR3 DNA reads as TGTGCCAGCAGCCCCCACACTAGCGGGAGAGAGACCCAGTACTTC.

A few counts support this clonotype. The chain links TRBV7-2 to TRBJ2-7; 8 nucleotides match TRBD2. Germline trimming cut 5 bases from V and 6 bases from J; bases unmatched to any gene: 12. The germline CDR1 and CDR2 sequences are SGHTA and FQGNSA. CDR3 length: 15 residues. CDR3 nucleotides: TGTGCCAGCAGCAAAGGGGGACTAGGGGAGTCCGAGCAGTACTTC. It is translated as CASSKGGLGESEQYF.

The rearrangement uses TRBV12-3 or TRBV12-4 and TRBJ1-1, with D unclear. The V end was cut by 6 bases, the J end by 3 bases, with 11 bases between. CDR3 size: 13 residues. The CDR3 spells CASRRPGYTEAFF. The CDR3 bases are TGTGCCAGCAGAAGGCCGGGATACACTGAAGCTTTCTTT.

This clonotype was seen only a few times. This chain uses TRBV20-1 with TRBJ2-4, with a possible D match to TRBD2 (7 bases). Trimming left V 6 bases short and J 7 bases short, with 16 bases between. Germline V gene sequence: CDR1 DFQATT, CDR2 SNEGSKA (reference sequence). CDR3 size: 13 residues. The CDR3 region has the DNA TGCAGTGCCGGGGGGCTAGTGGCCAACATTCAGTACTTC. It translates to CSAGGLVANIQYF.

The chain has TRBV12-3 or TRBV12-4 and TRBJ2-1; no clear D gene. The CDR3 runs to 13 residues. Trimming cost V 4 bases and J 5 bases, with 9 bases left between them. The CDR3 DNA is TGTGCCAGCAGTTCCCCAGCCAACAATGAGCAGTTCTTC. It is translated as CASSSPANNEQFF.

The rearrangement links TRBV7-9 to TRBJ2-1; no clear D. Per the germline V gene, CDR1 is SEHNR and CDR2 is FQNEAQ (reference sequence). This CDR3 has 14 amino acids. V lost 2 bases and J 6 bases, leaving 11 bases between the germline ends. The CDR3 region is CASSLNSSRNEQFF. CDR3 coding DNA: TGTGCCAGCAGCTTAAACTCGTCCCGCAATGAGCAGTTCTTC.

Only a few counts were recorded for this clonotype. The chain uses TRBV5-1 and TRBJ2-7; the D is unclear. The ends were cut back, 0 bases at V and 5 bases at J, with 24 bases in the middle. This CDR3 has 18 residues. Germline loops: CDR1 SGHRS, CDR2 YFSETQ. CDR3 amino acids: CASSLGLNRLTNSHEQYF. The CDR3 DNA reads as TGCGCCAGCAGCTTGGGGCTAAATAGACTGACGAATTCCCACGAGCAGTACTTC.

The rearrangement links TRBV7-9 to TRBJ1-6; D is undetermined. V lost 8 bases to trimming and J lost 6 bases, with 14 bases between them. This CDR3 has 14 amino acids. CDR1 SEHNR and CDR2 FQNEAQ come from the germline V gene (reference sequence). The CDR3 bases are TGTGCCAGCGGAACCCCCTTTACTAATTCACCCCTCCACTTT. Protein sequence: CASGTPFTNSPLHF.

This clonotype was picked up a small number of times. The CDR3 reads CASSQGPSGNSYEQYF. CDR3 in DNA: TGTGCCAGCAGCCAAGGTCCTAGCGGGAACTCCTACGAGCAGTACTTC. The chain recombines TRBV3-1 with TRBJ2-7; TRBD2 matches 9 bases. Germline V lookup: CDR1 LGHDT, CDR2 YNNKEL (reference sequence). The CDR3 spans 16 residues. V lost 1 base, J lost 0 bases, and 4 bases stayed unmatched.

Only a few counts were recorded for this clonotype. The chain carries TRBV29-1 and TRBJ2-5; D call uncertain. V lost 3 bases and J 5 bases, leaving 10 bases between the germline ends. This CDR3 is 12 amino acids long. The V gene's germline CDR1 is SQVTM and CDR2 ANQGSEA. CDR3 in DNA: TGCAGCGTTGAGGGTGGTTCGGAGACCCAGTACTTC. Translated, it gives CSVEGGSETQYF.

This chain uses TRBV29-1 with TRBJ2-1, with TRBD2 identical over 14 bases. The CDR3 consists of 17 residues. Trimming cost V 4 bases and J 2 bases; bases outside gene matches: 7. Germline CDR1 is SQVTM and CDR2 is ANQGSEA. CDR3 sequence (DNA): TGCAGCGTTGTCAGGACTAGCGGGAGGCGCCCCTACAATGAGCAGTTCTTC. Translating gives CSVVRTSGRRPYNEQFF.

Ten or more counts support this clonotype. CDR3 loop: CSARDRTGSGRGYTF. The CDR3 coding sequence is TGCAGTGCTAGAGATCGGACGGGTTCCGGGCGCGGCTACACCTTC. The rearrangement uses TRBV20-1 and TRBJ1-2; D is uncertain. CDR1 DFQATT and CDR2 SNEGSKA come from the germline V gene (reference sequence). V dropped 0 bases and J dropped 8 bases, with 19 bases sitting between them. CDR3 size: 15 residues.

The V gene is TRBV5-1, the J gene TRBJ1-1; 7 positions match TRBD1. The V gene's germline CDR1 is SGHRS and CDR2 YFSETQ. J gave up 5 bases and V 4 bases, and 11 bases lay outside the gene matches. The length of the CDR3 is 15 residues. The CDR3, as DNA: TGCGCCAGCAGCCCCTTCCGACAGGGTGAGACTGAAGCTTTCTTT. This gives the protein CASSPFRQGETEAFF.

V is TRBV6-1 and J is TRBJ1-1; D is perhaps TRBD1 (5 bases). The CDR3 loop spans 12 amino acids. Trimming cost V 3 bases and J 4 bases, with 6 bases left between them. Looked up from germline, CDR1 is MNHNS and CDR2 is SASEGT. The CDR3 bases are TGTGCCAGCAGTGAGGGGGTCACTGAAGCTTTCTTT. Protein sequence: CASSEGVTEAFF.

The CDR3 sequence: CASSQDFRGAREFF. The CDR3 DNA sequence: TGTGCCAGCAGCCAAGATTTCCGGGGGGCAAGGGAGTTCTTC. The genes are TRBV4-2 and TRBJ2-1; perhaps TRBD2 as D (7 bases). The ends were cut back, 0 bases at V and 14 bases at J, with 17 bases in the middle. CDR1 and CDR2 (germline): LGHNA, YNFKEQ. The CDR3 totals 14 residues.

The chain links TRBV7-2 to TRBJ2-7; TRBD1 is a possible D gene (5 bases). V was clipped by 5 bases and J by 2 bases, with 16 bases between them. Germline V gene lookup returns CDR1 SGHTA and CDR2 FQGNSA. This CDR3 is 15 amino acids long. This chain's CDR3 is CASSPKRSGPYEQYF. DNA of the CDR3: TGTGCCAGCAGCCCTAAACGCTCAGGGCCCTACGAGCAGTACTTC.

This clonotype occurred once. The genes are TRBV27 and TRBJ2-3; 7 positions match TRBD2. CDR3 length equals 16 residues. V lost 2 bases, J lost 5 bases, and 10 bases stayed unmatched. Germline loops: CDR1 MNHEY, CDR2 SMNVEV (reference sequence). The CDR3 DNA follows: TGTGCCAGCAGTTTAGGGGGGGTTCGTTGGGGAGATACGCAGTATTTT. It encodes CASSLGGVRWGDTQYF.

This chain joins TRBV6-5 and TRBJ1-1; possibly TRBD1 for D (5 bases). CDR3 length: 16 amino acids. Germline V gene lookup returns CDR1 MNHEY and CDR2 SVGAGI. The V end lost 0 bases, the J end lost 7 bases, and 18 bases lay between the germline ends. The CDR3 reads CASSYSETGTVYEAFF. The CDR3 DNA follows: TGTGCCAGCAGTTACTCGGAGACCGGGACTGTTTATGAAGCTTTCTTT.